These 16 T cell receptor beta chains were all obtained from the same sample, sequenced in a study of cytomegalovirus exposure and HLA in healthy donors. The study ran its PCR with 60 Vbeta and 13 Jbeta primers. Sequenced by immunoSEQ multiplex PCR; TCRdb stores in-frame clones only, minus some. The sample lists 150,000 or so clones, roughly 70% occurring once. The material sequenced was PBMCs. These receptors were collected from a man younger than 40 in good health and CMV-seronegative.

The V and J genes are TRBV28 and TRBJ1-2; D perhaps matches TRBD1 (5 bases). Per the germline V gene, CDR1 is MDHEN and CDR2 is SYDVKM. The ends were cut back, 6 bases at V and 8 bases at J, with 13 bases in the middle. The CDR3 has 12 residues. The CDR3 sequence is CASSPGGGGYTF. The DNA for the CDR3 is TGTGCCAGCAGCCCTGGGGGGGGAGGCTACACCTTC.

This clone was found a few times. The chain employs TRBV2 and TRBJ2-5; D is perhaps TRBD2 (5 bases). The germline CDR1 and CDR2 sequences are SNHLY and FYNNEI. With 7 bases removed from V and 5 bases from J, the gap between germline ends came to 14 bases. The CDR3 extends over 13 amino acids. The CDR3 region is CASKERARETQYF. In DNA form, the CDR3 reads TGTGCCAGCAAGGAGAGGGCTAGGGAGACCCAGTACTTC.

As DNA, the CDR3 is TGCGCCAGCAGCCCACTAGCGGGGGGGCATGGCACCGGGGAGCTGTTTTTT. This gives the protein CASSPLAGGHGTGELFF. The V gene is TRBV5-1, the J gene TRBJ2-2, with 13 bases lining up with TRBD2. The CDR3 totals 17 residues. V lost 4 bases and J lost 4; bases outside the gene matches: 7. Germline lookup yields CDR1 SGHRS and CDR2 YFSETQ.

The chain uses TRBV2 and TRBJ2-5; 9 nucleotides match TRBD1. V shed 6 bases, J shed 5 bases, and the junction held 10 bases outside the gene matches. CDR1 SNHLY and CDR2 FYNNEI come from the germline V gene. The CDR3 is made up of 15 amino acids. The DNA of the CDR3 is TGTGCCAGCAGGACGATACAGGGGGCGCGGGAGACCCAGTACTTC. It yields the protein CASRTIQGARETQYF.

V usage is TRBV28 and J usage is TRBJ2-7; D is perhaps TRBD1 (5 bases). CDR3 length: 14 residues. V lost 6 bases, J lost 3 bases, and 15 bases lay in between. From germline, CDR1 is MDHEN and CDR2 SYDVKM. CDR3 in amino acids: CASSRRDRDYEQYF. CDR3 in DNA: TGTGCCAGCAGCCGACGTGACAGAGACTACGAGCAGTACTTC.

Points on this clone: Other nucleotide sequences from this sample produce the same CDR3. The V gene is TRBV7-9, the J gene TRBJ2-1; perhaps TRBD1 as D (6 bases). Germline V lookup: CDR1 SEHNR, CDR2 FQNEAQ (reference sequence). The CDR3 spans 12 residues. V lost 8 bases, J lost 7 bases, and 12 bases lay in between. The CDR3 here is CASLTTGNEQFF. CDR3 nucleotide sequence: TGTGCCAGCCTTACAACAGGGAATGAGCAGTTCTTC. Full variable domain (missing parts from reference TRBV7-9 and TRBJ2-1): DTGVSQNPRHKITKRGQNVTFRCDPISEHNRLYWYRQTLGQGPEFLTYFQNEAQLEKSRLLSDRFSAERPKGSFSTLEIQRTEQGDSAMYLCASLTTGNEQFFGPGTRLTVL.

This rearrangement joins TRBV5-1 to TRBJ2-7, with 11 positions matching TRBD2. The CDR3 consists of 18 residues. Germline V gene data show CDR1 as SGHRS and CDR2 as YFSETQ. Trimming removed 1 base from V and 0 bases from J; junction bases left unmatched: 9. This chain's CDR3 is CASSLFGTSGGSSYEQYF. The CDR3 bases are TGCGCCAGCAGCTTGTTCGGGACTAGCGGCGGAAGCTCCTACGAGCAGTACTTC.

This chain connects TRBV19 to TRBJ2-1, with D maybe TRBD2 (6 bases). Germline V gene lookup returns CDR1 LNHDA and CDR2 SQIVND (reference sequence). This CDR3 contains 13 residues. V gave up 2 bases and J gave up 12 bases, with 14 bases separating them. CDR3 sequence: CASSILAGGVQFF. The CDR3 DNA follows: TGTGCCAGTAGTATATTGGCGGGCGGGGTGCAGTTCTTC.

This clone was detected only once. Other DNA sequences in the same sample also yield this CDR3. The rearrangement joins TRBV30 to TRBJ2-7; 10 positions agree with TRBD2. V was pared by 1 base and J by 3 bases, with 0 bases of the junction left unmatched. Germline loops: CDR1 GTSNPN, CDR2 SVGIG (reference sequence). The CDR3 has 13 amino acids. CDR3 nucleotides: TGTGCCTGGAGTGCTAGCGGGGGCTACGAGCAGTACTTC. It specifies CAWSASGGYEQYF.

The CDR3 DNA follows: TGTGCCAGCAGTTTACTTCAGGGGTACGGAAACACCATATATTTT. Translated: CASSLLQGYGNTIYF. This rearrangement joins TRBV27 to TRBJ1-3; possibly TRBD1 for D (6 bases). The CDR3 has 15 amino acids. V lost 2 bases, J lost 4 bases, and 12 bases lay in between. Germline V CDR1 and CDR2: MNHEY, SMNVEV (reference sequence).

J is TRBJ1-2 and V is TRBV28; 7 nucleotides line up with TRBD1. This CDR3 is built from 13 residues. V shed 7 bases, J shed 4 bases, and the junction held 6 bases outside the gene matches. Germline loops: CDR1 MDHEN, CDR2 SYDVKM. CDR3 coding DNA: TGTGCCAGCACCTCGACAGGGCCCTATGGCTACACCTTC. Translation gives CASTSTGPYGYTF.

This clone has a single count. The V and J genes are TRBV7-3 and TRBJ2-7; 7 bases align to TRBD1. Losses at the gene ends were 5 bases for V and 0 bases for J; bases not matched to a gene: 7. Germline lookup yields CDR1 SGHTA and CDR2 FQGTGA. The CDR3 totals 15 residues. This CDR3 reads CASSPGQVSSYEQYF. CDR3 sequence (DNA): TGTGCCAGCAGCCCCGGACAGGTAAGCTCCTACGAGCAGTACTTC.

CDR3 nucleotides: TGTGCCAGCAGGGCCGGGACAGCCATGGCACCCCTCCACTTT. It codes for CASRAGTAMAPLHF. The chain carries TRBV6-5 and TRBJ1-6, with TRBD1 matching over 7 bases. V shed 6 bases and J 11 bases; nucleotides not matched to a gene: 10. CDR1 and CDR2 (germline): MNHEY, SVGAGI. The CDR3 is 14 amino acids.

This clone was seen a handful of times. The CDR3 sequence: CAWSTPGDYKNIQYF. In nucleotides, the CDR3 is TGTGCCTGGAGTACCCCAGGGGATTACAAAAACATTCAGTACTTC. This chain connects TRBV30 to TRBJ2-4; tentatively, D is TRBD1 (6 bases). Trimming left V 2 bases short and J 3 bases short, with 14 bases between. The germline V gene encodes CDR1 GTSNPN and CDR2 SVGIG (reference sequence). This CDR3 spans 15 amino acids.

Only one count was recorded for this clone. J is TRBJ2-3 and V is TRBV9, with 8 positions matching TRBD2. V was pared by 2 bases and J by 1 base, with 6 bases of the junction left unmatched. CDR1 is SGDLS, CDR2 YYNGEE, per germline. CDR3 length: 16 amino acids. The CDR3 loop reads CASSVHSGKGTDTQYF. CDR3 DNA sequence: TGTGCCAGCAGCGTCCATAGCGGGAAGGGCACAGATACGCAGTATTTT.

The chain has TRBV28 and TRBJ2-1; 10 bases align to TRBD2. The CDR3 runs 16 residues. CDR1 and CDR2 from the germline V gene are MDHEN and SYDVKM. J lost 5 bases, V lost 3 bases, and 7 bases had no gene match. The DNA for the CDR3 is TGTGCCAGCAGTTTGCCCCCTAGCGGGAGAAACAATGAGCAGTTCTTC. Protein: CASSLPPSGRNNEQFF.